These 25 T cell receptor beta chains were all obtained from the same sample, sequenced in a study of blood T cell repertoires in COVID-19. Clones were sequenced by immunoSEQ multiplex PCR, and TCRdb holds only the in-frame ones, with some missing. Of fewer than 350,000 clones in the sample, approximately 90% are singletons; the top ten hold 4.1%. Sequenced sample: PBMCs or T cells enriched from blood (not recorded which). Source of these receptors: a woman in her thirties with acute COVID-19.

The gene calls are TRBV28 and TRBJ1-5; D is unresolved. Trimming took off 4 bases at V and 8 bases at J, with 9 bases between the two ends. CDR3 length equals 12 residues. Germline CDR1 is MDHEN and CDR2 is SYDVKM. CDR3 DNA sequence: TGTGCCAGCAGTTCCCCGGTAAAGCCCCAGCATTTT. It yields the protein CASSSPVKPQHF. The variable domain in full, with the rest retrieved from reference TRBV28 and TRBJ1-5, is DVKVTQSSRYLVKRTGEKVFLECVQDMDHENMFWYRQDPGLGLRLIYFSYDVKMKEKGDIPEGYSVSREKKERFSLILESASTNQTSMYLCASSSPVKPQHFGDGTRLSIL.

The chain uses TRBV7-3 and TRBJ2-3; TRBD1 matches at 9 bases. With 5 bases clipped from V and 1 base from J, the junction kept 4 bases outside the gene matches. The germline V gene has CDR1 SGHTA and CDR2 FQGTGA. The CDR3 runs to 15 residues. This CDR3 reads CASSPNRGRTDTQYF. The CDR3, as DNA: TGTGCCAGCAGCCCGAACAGGGGGCGCACAGATACGCAGTATTTT. The variable domain in full, with the rest retrieved from reference TRBV7-3 and TRBJ2-3, is GAGVSQTPSNKVTEKGKYVELRCDPISGHTALYWYRQSLGQGPEFLIYFQGTGAADDSGLPNDRFFAVRPEGSVSTLKIQRTERGDSAVYLCASSPNRGRTDTQYFGPGTRLTVL.

CDR3 nucleotide sequence: TGTGCCAGCAGAAGCGGAACAGATACGCAGTATTTT. It yields the protein CASRSGTDTQYF. The rearrangement uses TRBV6-5 and TRBJ2-3, with a possible D match to TRBD2 (5 bases). The length of the CDR3 is 12 residues. Germline lookup yields CDR1 MNHEY and CDR2 SVGAGI. Trimming left V 6 bases short and J 3 bases short, with 7 bases between.

The genes are TRBV19 and TRBJ2-7; TRBD1 agrees at 9 bases. Trimming took 3 bases from V and 3 from J; bases not matched to a gene: 6. Germline V gene data show CDR1 as LNHDA and CDR2 as SQIVND (reference sequence). This CDR3 has 15 residues. CDR3 region: CASSIGTGIGYEQYF. CDR3 sequence (DNA): TGTGCCAGTAGTATCGGGACAGGGATTGGCTACGAGCAGTACTTC.

The V call is TRBV10-3, the J call TRBJ2-3; 11 nucleotides agree with TRBD2. Germline values: CDR1 ENHRY, CDR2 SYGVKD. V shed 2 bases and J 5 bases; nucleotides not matched to a gene: 6. The CDR3 loop spans 16 amino acids. DNA for the CDR3: TGTGCCATCAGTGAGGCTAGCGGGAGGACCGTAGATACGCAGTATTTT. It specifies CAISEASGRTVDTQYF.

With regard to this clone: Additional DNA sequences in this sample encode the identical CDR3. The chain combines TRBV27 with TRBJ2-1; 9 bases are shared with TRBD1. Germline-derived CDR1 and CDR2 are MNHEY and SMNVEV (reference sequence). V dropped 3 bases and J dropped 7; count of bases not matched to a gene: 1. The CDR3 is made up of 13 amino acids. CDR3 nucleotides: TGTGCCAGCAGTTTGGACAGGGGAAATGAGCAGTTCTTC. Translation gives CASSLDRGNEQFF.

This clone was observed a single time. V is TRBV28 and J is TRBJ1-1, with D uncertain. Germline CDR1 MDHEN, CDR2 SYDVKM. CDR3 length equals 13 residues. V was cut by 3 bases and J by 10 bases, with 15 bases left in between. In nucleotides, the CDR3 is TGTGCCAGCAGTTTGGAGGTGGTCCCGTCAGCTTTCTTT. It yields the protein CASSLEVVPSAFF.

This chain links TRBV7-6 with TRBJ1-5; 9 bases are a match to TRBD1. The CDR3 consists of 15 residues. Germline CDR1 and CDR2: SGHVS and FNYEAQ. The J segment lost 6 bases and the V segment lost 1 base, leaving 4 bases of the junction unmatched. The DNA of the CDR3 is TGTGCCAGCAGCTTAGGGGGACAGGGTGGTCAGCCCCAGCATTTT. Protein sequence: CASSLGGQGGQPQHF.

The chain uses TRBV19 and TRBJ1-5; tentative D call: TRBD1 (6 bases). Trimming cost V 6 bases and J 1 base, with 13 bases left between them. In germline, CDR1 is LNHDA, CDR2 SQIVND (reference sequence). The CDR3 has 15 amino acids. CDR3 sequence reads: CASRGQPGSNQPQHF. Written as DNA, the CDR3 is TGTGCCAGTAGAGGACAGCCCGGGAGCAATCAGCCCCAGCATTTT.

V is TRBV6-5 and J is TRBJ2-1; 10 bases line up with TRBD2. CDR3 length: 15 amino acids. Germline-derived CDR1 and CDR2 are MNHEY and SVGAGI. V lost 2 bases to trimming and J lost 8 bases; unmatched junction nucleotides: 6. CDR3 region: CASSYEREGRDEQFF. The CDR3 coding sequence is TGTGCCAGCAGTTACGAGCGGGAGGGCCGCGATGAGCAGTTCTTC.

The rearrangement joins TRBV2 to TRBJ1-2, with TRBD1 matching 7 bases. Germline CDR1 reads SNHLY; CDR2 reads FYNNEI. V was pared by 7 bases and J by 3 bases, with 5 bases of the junction left unmatched. The length of the CDR3 is 13 residues. This chain's CDR3 is CASTEGQHYGYTF. CDR3 bases: TGTGCCAGCACCGAGGGACAGCACTATGGCTACACCTTC.

The chain employs TRBV6-5 and TRBJ2-2; 7 bases agree with TRBD2. The ends lost 5 bases at V and 4 bases at J; junction bases unmatched: 7. This CDR3 has 15 amino acids. Germline V gives CDR1 MNHEY, CDR2 SVGAGI. The CDR3, as DNA: TGTGCCAGCAGTCGCGGGGGAGTGAGCACCGGGGAGCTGTTTTTT. This gives the protein CASSRGGVSTGELFF.

The chain employs TRBV7-2 and TRBJ2-7; no clear D. The CDR3 has 13 amino acids. Between the trimmed V and J ends, which lost 3 bases and 4 bases, there was a span of 10 bases. Germline CDR1 is SGHTA and CDR2 is FQGNSA. The CDR3 DNA reads TGTGCCAGCAGCTTTAGCAATGGGTACGAGCAGTACTTC. Protein product: CASSFSNGYEQYF.

The chain uses TRBV3-1 (or the pseudogene TRBV3-2) and TRBJ2-3; maybe TRBD2 (6 bases). This CDR3 comprises 14 residues. The V end lost 4 bases, the J end lost 3 bases, and 11 bases lay between the germline ends. The germline gives CDR1 LGHDT, CDR2 YNNKEL (reference sequence). CDR3 amino acids: CASSPGLGTDTQYF. The CDR3 DNA reads TGTGCCAGCAGCCCGGGACTGGGTACAGATACGCAGTATTTT.

The CDR3 sequence is CASSLEYRESPLHF. In DNA, the CDR3 is TGTGCCAGCTCACTAGAATACAGGGAGTCACCCCTCCACTTT. The V and J genes are TRBV18 and TRBJ1-6, with D maybe TRBD1 (6 bases). Trimming stripped 4 bases from V and 10 bases from J, with 14 bases between. Germline CDR1 is KGHSH and CDR2 is LQKENI. The CDR3 has 14 amino acids.

CDR3 coding DNA: TGTGCCAGCAGCCGACTCGGGACCGGGGAGCTGTTTTTT. Amino acid sequence: CASSRLGTGELFF. The chain uses TRBV7-8 and TRBJ2-2; D remains unclear. This CDR3 is 13 amino acids long. CDR1 and CDR2 from the germline V gene are SGHVS and FQNEAQ. The V end lost 5 bases, the J end lost 5 bases, and 9 bases lay between the germline ends.

CDR3 nucleotide sequence: TGTGCCAGCAGTCTAGGGGGTTACGGCACAGATACGCAGTATTTT. It codes for CASSLGGYGTDTQYF. The chain employs TRBV27 and TRBJ2-3; weak D call: TRBD1 (6 bases). The CDR3 totals 15 residues. The ends were cut back, 5 bases at V and 1 base at J, with 13 bases in the middle. The germline V gene encodes CDR1 MNHEY and CDR2 SMNVEV (reference sequence).

V gene TRBV6-5 combines with J gene TRBJ2-2; D is ambiguous. The germline V gene has CDR1 MNHEY and CDR2 SVGAGI. This CDR3 has 12 residues. The V gene lost 10 bases and the J gene lost 6 bases, with 12 bases spanning the gap. The CDR3 DNA reads as TGTGCCACCCAGAGGAGCTCCGGGGAGCTGTTTTTT. This translates into CATQRSSGELFF.

The chain joins TRBV5-4 to TRBJ2-3, with D maybe TRBD2 (6 bases). Germline V gene data show CDR1 as SGHNT and CDR2 as YYREEE (reference sequence). V dropped 4 bases and J dropped 4 bases, with 7 bases sitting between them. CDR3 length: 12 amino acids. The CDR3 region is CASSGGSDTQYF. The CDR3 nucleotides are TGTGCCAGCAGCGGAGGGTCAGATACGCAGTATTTT.

In DNA, the CDR3 is TGTGCCAGCAGGGTTGGCAGGGGGGTAGCTTTCTTT. Translated: CASRVGRGVAFF. The chain employs TRBV28 and TRBJ1-1, with 7 bases fitting TRBD1. The V segment lost 6 bases and the J segment 10 bases; nucleotides outside the gene matches: 8. The CDR3 sequence is 12 residues long. In germline, CDR1 is MDHEN, CDR2 SYDVKM.

The gene calls are TRBV24-1 and TRBJ2-3; TRBD2 matches at 13 bases. CDR1 KGHDR and CDR2 SFDVKD come from the germline V gene. V was pared by 7 bases and J by 2 bases, with 5 bases of the junction left unmatched. The CDR3 extends over 16 amino acids. DNA for the CDR3: TGTGCCACCAGCGGGACTAGCGGGATGATCACAGATACGCAGTATTTT. Translating it yields CATSGTSGMITDTQYF.

The gene calls are TRBV27 and TRBJ2-7; 12 bases match TRBD2. The CDR3 spans 14 residues. V lost 3 bases and J lost 5; bases outside the gene matches: 2. The germline V gene has CDR1 MNHEY and CDR2 SMNVEV (reference sequence). The CDR3 DNA is TGTGCCAGCAGTTTGACTAGCGGGAGCCACGAGCAGTACTTC. Its protein is CASSLTSGSHEQYF.

The table lists this clone with a few counts. This rearrangement joins TRBV7-2 to TRBJ2-7, with D unresolved. Per germline, CDR1 SGHTA and CDR2 FQGNSA. CDR3 size: 13 residues. V was trimmed by 5 bases and J by 1 base, leaving 9 bases between them. This chain's CDR3 is CASSPRESYEQYF. The CDR3 region has the DNA TGTGCCAGCAGCCCAAGAGAATCCTACGAGCAGTACTTC.

This sequence joins TRBV3-1 (or the pseudogene TRBV3-2) and TRBJ1-6; 7 bases are a match to TRBD1. Germline CDR1 is LGHDT and CDR2 is YNNKEL (reference sequence). Trimming took 3 bases from V and 2 from J; bases not matched to a gene: 4. The CDR3 length is 16 residues. CDR3 DNA sequence: TGTGCCAGCAGCCAGGACAGGACGGCCTATAATTCACCCCTCCACTTT. Amino acid sequence: CASSQDRTAYNSPLHF.

This clone was observed once. The genes are TRBV27 and TRBJ1-1; 8 nucleotides agree with TRBD1. This CDR3 spans 15 amino acids. Germline V gene lookup returns CDR1 MNHEY and CDR2 SMNVEV (reference sequence). V lost 6 bases and J lost 3; bases outside the gene matches: 9. CDR3 in amino acids: CASSSGQGAYTEAFF. CDR3 sequence (DNA): TGTGCCAGCAGCTCAGGACAGGGAGCGTACACTGAAGCTTTCTTT.